The subject of this entry is one T cell receptor (beta chain). This same CDR3 is encoded by further DNA sequences in the sample. The table came from immunoSEQ multiplex PCR; TCRdb's copy has only in-frame clones and leaves some out. The sample holds fewer than 600,000 clones, around 79% seen once. The source of the sample is a study of shared clonotypes between healthy human individuals. Tens of millions of PBMCs supplied genomic DNA for unsorted samples. This CDR3 is 11 amino acids long. Trimming took 0 bases from V and 2 from J, leaving 1 base between them. Germline V gene lookup returns CDR1 GTSNPN and CDR2 SVGIG (reference sequence).

The sequencing sample was made of PBMCs. The TCR comes from a woman between 40 and 55 years old in good health. Some clones in this sample may be carry-over from other donors' samples. The J gene is TRBJ1-2, the V gene TRBV30, with D unclear. The CDR3 DNA sequence: TGTGCCTGGAGTGTAAACTATGGCTACACCTTC. It specifies CAWSVNYGYTF.